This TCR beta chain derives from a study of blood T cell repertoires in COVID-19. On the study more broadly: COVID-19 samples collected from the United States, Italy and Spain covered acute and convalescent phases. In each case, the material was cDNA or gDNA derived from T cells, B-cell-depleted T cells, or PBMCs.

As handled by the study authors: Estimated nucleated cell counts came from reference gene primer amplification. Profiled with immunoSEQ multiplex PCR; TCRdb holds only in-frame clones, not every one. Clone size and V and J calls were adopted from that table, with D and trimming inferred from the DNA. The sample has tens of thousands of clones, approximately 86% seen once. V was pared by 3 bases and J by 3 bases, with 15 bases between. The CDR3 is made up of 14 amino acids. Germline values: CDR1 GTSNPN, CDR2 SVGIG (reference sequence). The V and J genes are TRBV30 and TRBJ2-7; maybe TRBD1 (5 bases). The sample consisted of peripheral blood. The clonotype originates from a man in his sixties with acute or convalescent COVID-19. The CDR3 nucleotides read TGTGCCTGGAGGTTAATAGGACAAAACTACGAGCAGTACTTC. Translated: CAWRLIGQNYEQYF.